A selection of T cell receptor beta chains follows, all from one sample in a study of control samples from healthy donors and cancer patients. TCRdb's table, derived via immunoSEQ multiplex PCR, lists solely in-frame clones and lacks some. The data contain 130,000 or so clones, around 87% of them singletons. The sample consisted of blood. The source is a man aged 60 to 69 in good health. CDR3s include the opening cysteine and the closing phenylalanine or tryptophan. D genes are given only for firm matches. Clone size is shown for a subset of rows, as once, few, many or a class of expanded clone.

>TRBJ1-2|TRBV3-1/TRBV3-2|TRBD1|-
TGTGCCAGCAAACAGGGGCCCAACTATGGCTACACCTTC
CASKQGPNYGYTF
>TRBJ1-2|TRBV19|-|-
TGTGCCAGTAGTTCAGCACAGGGAGGAGGTAACTATGGCTACACCTTC
CASSSAQGGGNYGYTF
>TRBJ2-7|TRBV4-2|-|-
TGTGCCAGCAGCCAAGGGTCGGGGGTTGCCATCTACGAGCAGTACTTC
CASSQGSGVAIYEQYF
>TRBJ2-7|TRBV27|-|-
TGTGCCAGCAGTTTAAAAGGGAATGCCGAGCAGTACTTC
CASSLKGNAEQYF
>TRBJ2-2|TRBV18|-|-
TGTGCCAGCTCACCACCCGCCCGGAACACCGGGGAGCTGTTTTTT
CASSPPARNTGELFF
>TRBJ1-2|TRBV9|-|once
TGTGCCAGCAGCGTAGGCCAGGCAGGGGCTAACTATGGCTACACCTTC
CASSVGQAGANYGYTF
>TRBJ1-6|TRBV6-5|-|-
TGTGCCAGCAGTTACACCGGGCCCTGGGATAATTCACCCCTCCACTTT
CASSYTGPWDNSPLHF
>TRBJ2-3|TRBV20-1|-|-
TGCAGTGCTGGCTATACAGATACGCAGTATTTT
CSAGYTDTQYF
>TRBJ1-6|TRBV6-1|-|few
TGTGCCAGCAGTGAATGGAACAGTTATAATTCACCCCTCCACTTT
CASSEWNSYNSPLHF
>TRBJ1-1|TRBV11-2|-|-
TGTGCCAGCACCACAGGGAATCTGCCCCGGGCCAATAGTGAAGCTTTCTTT
CASTTGNLPRANSEAFF
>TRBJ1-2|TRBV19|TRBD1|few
TGTGCGAGTAAGGAGGACAGGGGTTCCTATGGCTACACCTTC
CASKEDRGSYGYTF
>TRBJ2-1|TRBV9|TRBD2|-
TGTGCCAGCAGCGGACAAGCGGGGGGGCGATACAATGAGCAGTTCTTC
CASSGQAGGRYNEQFF
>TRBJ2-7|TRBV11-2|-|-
TGTGCCAGCAGCTTAGCAGGGGTCGGCTCCTACGAGCAGTACTTC
CASSLAGVGSYEQYF
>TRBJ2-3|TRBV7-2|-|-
TGTGCCAGCAGGGGCCAGGGCTCGGATACGCAGTATTTT
CASRGQGSDTQYF
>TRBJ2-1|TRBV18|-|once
TGTGCCAGCTCACCACCGACTCCCTCCTACAATGAGCAGTTCTTC
CASSPPTPSYNEQFF
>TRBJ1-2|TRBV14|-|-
TGTGCCAGCAGCCTCTTTGTCGGGGGATCGGTTGGCTACACCTTC
CASSLFVGGSVGYTF
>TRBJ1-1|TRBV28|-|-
TGTGCCAGCAGGGAGGTGGGGAGGTGGGAAGCTTTCTTT
CASREVGRWEAFF
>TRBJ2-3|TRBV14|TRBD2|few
TGTGCCAGCAGCCCCGGACTAGCCGGAGATACGCAGTATTTT
CASSPGLAGDTQYF
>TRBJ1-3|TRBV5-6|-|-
TGTGCCAGCAGCCAAAGGGGGACTGGAAACACCATATATTTT
CASSQRGTGNTIYF
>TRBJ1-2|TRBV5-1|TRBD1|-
TGCGCCAGCAGCTCCTCTACAGGGGAAATTAACTATGGCTACACCTTC
CASSSSTGEINYGYTF
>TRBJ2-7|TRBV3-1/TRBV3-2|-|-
TGTGCCAGCGAGAGGGCGAGCTCCTACGAGCAGTACTTC
CASERASSYEQYF
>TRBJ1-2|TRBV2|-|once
TGTGCCAGCGAAACAGGGCTTAAAGGTGGCTACACCTTC
CASETGLKGGYTF
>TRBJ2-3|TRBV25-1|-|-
TGTGCCAGCAGTCAGACGACTCTCACAGATACGCAGTATTTT
CASSQTTLTDTQYF
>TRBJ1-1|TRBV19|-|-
TGTGCCAGTAGTATGCTTCGTCGAGGGCCTACTGAAGCTTTCTTT
CASSMLRRGPTEAFF
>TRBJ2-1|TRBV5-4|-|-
TGTGCCAGCGTTAAAGGGTCAGGCAATGAGCAGTTCTTC
CASVKGSGNEQFF
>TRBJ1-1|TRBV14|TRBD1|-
TGTGCCAGCAGCCATGATAACAGGGGCAGGGGTGAAGCTTTCTTT
CASSHDNRGRGEAFF
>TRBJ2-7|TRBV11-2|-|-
TGTGCCAGCAGCTTATCAGGGACCTACGAGCAGTACTTC
CASSLSGTYEQYF
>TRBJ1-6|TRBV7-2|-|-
TGTGCCAGCAGTTCCGGGACAAGGGCGCCCCTCCACTTT
CASSSGTRAPLHF
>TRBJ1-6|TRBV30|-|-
TGTGCCTGGAGTGCGGGGAGCTCCTATAATTCACCCCTCCACTTT
CAWSAGSSYNSPLHF
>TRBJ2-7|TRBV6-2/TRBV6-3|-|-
TGTGCCAGCAGTGCCGGGACACCCGTCTACGAGCAGTACTTC
CASSAGTPVYEQYF
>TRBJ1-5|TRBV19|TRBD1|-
TGTGCCAGTAGTCACGGGACAGGGATAAATCAGCCCCAGCATTTT
CASSHGTGINQPQHF
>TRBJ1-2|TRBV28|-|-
TGTGCCAGCAGTTTTTCAGGAGGGGTCGGCTACACCTTC
CASSFSGGVGYTF
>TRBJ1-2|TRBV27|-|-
TGTGCCAGCAGTTTCATTGGCCAGTTCGGTAACTATGGCTACACCTTC
CASSFIGQFGNYGYTF
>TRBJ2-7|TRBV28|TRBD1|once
TGTGCCAGCAGTTTTGGGGGGACAGGGGGGTACGAGCAGTACTTC
CASSFGGTGGYEQYF
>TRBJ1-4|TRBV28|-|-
TGTGCCGCGGGCTCAACGAATGAAAAACTGTTTTTT
CAAGSTNEKLFF
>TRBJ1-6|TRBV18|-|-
TGTGCCAGCTCAGAAGGTACTGATCCGGGACCCCTCCACTTT
CASSEGTDPGPLHF
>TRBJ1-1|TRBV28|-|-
TGTGCCAGCAGTTTAAACTTCGAAGCTTTCTTT
CASSLNFEAFF
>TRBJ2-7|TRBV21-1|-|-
TGTGCCAGCAGCAAATATCGCCGGACAGGGGATTCCTACGAGCAGTACTTC
CASSKYRRTGDSYEQYF
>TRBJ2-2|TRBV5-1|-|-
TGCGCCAGCAGCTTGGAAGCGGTGAAGACCGGGGAGCTGTTTTTT
CASSLEAVKTGELFF
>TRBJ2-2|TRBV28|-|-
TGTGCCAGCATTAATCAGGGAACCGGGGAGCTGTTTTTT
CASINQGTGELFF
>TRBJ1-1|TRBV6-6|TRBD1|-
TGTGCCAGCAGGGGACAGGTTCGGAGTACTGAAGCTTTCTTT
CASRGQVRSTEAFF